The 25 T cell receptor beta chains below were found in one sample sequenced in a study of T-cell memory formation after mild COVID-19. TCRdb reprocessed the 5' RACE reads via MiXCR and lists one record per CDR3 protein. The sample includes 200,000 to 250,000 distinct CDR3 sequences, 8% to 10% seen only once; the top ten take 20% to 25%. Material for sequencing was PBMCs or a T cell subset sorted from them (not recorded which). Receptors originate from a man aged 18-30 years who had mild COVID-19 (a few samples of this study predate the infection). Cell type and time point are not known.

This clonotype occurred a few times. V usage is TRBV20-1 and J usage is TRBJ1-4, with D hard to call. Germline CDR1 is DFQATT and CDR2 is SNEGSKA (reference sequence). The V and J ends lost 7 bases and 6 bases respectively, with 15 bases between them. The CDR3 has 13 amino acids. The CDR3 region has the DNA TGCAGTGTTCTTCGGTCGGGAGATGAAAAACTGTTTTTT. Amino acids: CSVLRSGDEKLFF.

This clonotype was seen repeatedly, ten times or more. The chain combines TRBV6-5 with TRBJ2-5; tentatively, D is TRBD1 or TRBD2 (5 bases each). CDR3 length: 13 amino acids. CDR1 is MNHEY and CDR2 is SVGAGI in the germline V gene. The V gene lost 2 bases and the J gene lost 5 bases, with 9 bases spanning the gap. CDR3 protein: CASSYRGDETQYF. DNA for the CDR3: TGTGCCAGCAGTTACCGTGGGGACGAGACCCAGTACTTC.

This clonotype was recorded many times. CDR3 nucleotide sequence: TGTGCCAGCAGCCCGTTGAATGTGGTGGGCACAGATACGCAGTATTTT. This encodes CASSPLNVVGTDTQYF. The chain employs TRBV7-2 and TRBJ2-3; D remains ambiguous. V shed 5 bases and J shed 1 base, with 16 bases lying between them. Germline assignment: CDR1 SGHTA and CDR2 FQGNSA. The CDR3 has 16 residues.

A few counts support this clonotype. The chain links TRBV4-1 to TRBJ1-5, with no clear D. CDR1 is MGHRA and CDR2 is YSYEKL in the germline V gene. With 0 bases removed from V and 3 bases from J, the gap between germline ends came to 9 bases. The CDR3 is 15 residues long. CDR3 sequence (DNA): TGCGCCAGCAGCCAAGATGTGGGGATCAATCAGCCCCAGCATTTT. Translating gives CASSQDVGINQPQHF.

The chain combines TRBV28 with TRBJ2-4, with 8 bases fitting TRBD1. Trimming removed 4 bases from V and 7 bases from J; junction bases left unmatched: 6. CDR3 length: 14 residues. Germline CDR1 and CDR2: MDHEN and SYDVKM. CDR3 sequence reads: CASSYWTGRNIQYF. As DNA, the CDR3 is TGTGCCAGCAGTTACTGGACAGGGAGGAACATTCAGTACTTC. Full variable domain (missing parts from reference TRBV28 and TRBJ2-4): DVKVTQSSRYLVKRTGEKVFLECVQDMDHENMFWYRQDPGLGLRLIYFSYDVKMKEKGDIPEGYSVSREKKERFSLILESASTNQTSMYLCASSYWTGRNIQYFGAGTRLSVL.

In this sample, this clonotype turned up a few times. V gene TRBV20-1 combines with J gene TRBJ1-6; D is possibly TRBD1 (5 bases). Germline V gene sequence: CDR1 DFQATT, CDR2 SNEGSKA (reference sequence). This CDR3 spans 13 amino acids. The CDR3 DNA sequence: TGCGGGACTCTTAGCTCCTATAATTCACCCCTCCACTTT. Translating it yields CGTLSSYNSPLHF.

This clonotype was detected ten times or more. CDR3 amino acids: CASSPPGDTTLLEQYF. In DNA, the CDR3 is TGCGCCAGCAGCCCACCCGGGGACACAACCCTTCTGGAGCAGTACTTC. V usage is TRBV5-1 and J usage is TRBJ2-7, with D possibly matching TRBD1 (6 bases). The germline CDR1 and CDR2 sequences are SGHRS and YFSETQ. V lost 4 bases, J lost 7 bases, and 24 bases lay in between. The CDR3 runs to 16 residues.

The sample holds a few counts of this clonotype. The chain recombines TRBV5-1 with TRBJ2-5, with a tentative D call TRBD2 (5 bases). The V gene lost 4 bases and the J gene lost 2 bases, with 12 bases spanning the gap. Looked up from germline, CDR1 is SGHRS and CDR2 is YFSETQ. The CDR3 length is 14 residues. The DNA for the CDR3 is TGCGCCAGCAGCGCCTTGGACTGGCAAGAGACCCAGTACTTC. It yields the protein CASSALDWQETQYF.

This clonotype appeared a few times. The J gene is TRBJ2-1, the V gene TRBV9, with a weak D call TRBD1 (5 bases). This CDR3 comprises 14 residues. Germline CDR1 reads SGDLS; CDR2 reads YYNGEE. V lost 0 bases and J 10 bases, leaving 14 bases between the germline ends. For the CDR3, the DNA is TGTGCCAGCAGCGTAGGGGCAACTCCAGGGGAGCAGTTCTTC. The encoded protein is CASSVGATPGEQFF.

Only a few counts were recorded for this clonotype. This rearrangement joins TRBV7-2 to TRBJ2-7, with D unresolved. V dropped 5 bases and J dropped 6 bases, with 8 bases sitting between them. CDR3 length equals 11 residues. The germline V gene has CDR1 SGHTA and CDR2 FQGNSA. The CDR3 loop is CASSRVVEQYF. CDR3 bases: TGTGCCAGCAGCCGGGTTGTCGAGCAGTACTTC. Together with reference TRBV7-2 and TRBJ2-7, the CDR3 gives the full variable domain: GAGVSQSPSNKVTEKGKDVELRCDPISGHTALYWYRQSLGQGLEFLIYFQGNSAPDKSGLPSDRFSAERTGGSVSTLTIQRTQQEDSAVYLCASSRVVEQYFGPGTRLTVT.

This clonotype has ten or more counts. The gene calls are TRBV28 and TRBJ2-1, with D possibly TRBD1 on 6 matching bases. Germline CDR1 and CDR2: MDHEN and SYDVKM. The CDR3 is 14 residues long. V was pared by 2 bases and J by 10 bases, with 15 bases between. The CDR3 loop is CASSLSFLGTEQFF. The DNA of the CDR3 is TGTGCCAGCAGTTTAAGTTTTCTTGGGACAGAGCAGTTCTTC.

V gene TRBV10-3 combines with J gene TRBJ1-1; 9 bases are shared with TRBD1. Per germline, CDR1 ENHRY and CDR2 SYGVKD. The CDR3 totals 15 residues. J lost 5 bases, V lost 2 bases, and 6 bases had no gene match. CDR3 in DNA: TGTGCCATCAGTGAGCCCGGGACAGGGTGGACTGAAGCTTTCTTT. This translates into CAISEPGTGWTEAFF.

This clonotype has a handful of counts. DNA for the CDR3: TGCAGTGCTAGAGACGGGGGACTCACAGATACGCAGTATTTT. This encodes CSARDGGLTDTQYF. The chain links TRBV20-1 to TRBJ2-3; the D gene is possibly TRBD2 (6 bases). This CDR3 has 14 amino acids. CDR1 is DFQATT, CDR2 SNEGSKA, per germline (reference sequence). Deletions cut 0 bases from V and 2 bases from J, with 9 bases between.

The CDR3 region is CASSSQGSYNEQFF. Written as DNA, the CDR3 is TGTGCCAGCAGTTCTCAGGGTTCCTACAATGAGCAGTTCTTC. The chain carries TRBV12-3 or TRBV12-4 and TRBJ2-1, with D perhaps TRBD1 (5 bases). The V and J ends lost 4 bases and 1 base respectively, with 8 bases between them. The CDR3 is 14 residues long.

This clonotype came up a few times. V gene TRBV4-1 combines with J gene TRBJ1-2; 9 nucleotides agree with TRBD1. There are 16 residues in the CDR3. V was clipped by 2 bases and J by 4 bases; unmatched bases: 8. Germline-derived CDR1 and CDR2 are MGHRA and YSYEKL. The CDR3 loop reads CASSQTGTGSVYGYTF. The CDR3 DNA reads TGCGCCAGCAGCCAAACCGGGACAGGGTCGGTCTATGGCTACACCTTC.

V gene TRBV11-2 combines with J gene TRBJ2-7; D uncertain. The CDR3 consists of 14 residues. Looked up from germline, CDR1 is SGHAT and CDR2 is FQNNGV. The ends were cut back, 5 bases at V and 0 bases at J, with 11 bases in the middle. CDR3 sequence reads: CASSHLRSSYEQYF. Written as DNA, the CDR3 is TGTGCCAGCAGCCACCTGCGTTCCTCCTACGAGCAGTACTTC.

At least ten counts were recorded for this clonotype. V gene TRBV11-2 combines with J gene TRBJ2-2; D is possibly TRBD1 (5 bases). V shed 6 bases and J shed 1 base, with 12 bases lying between them. The CDR3 loop spans 15 amino acids. The germline CDR1 and CDR2 sequences are SGHAT and FQNNGV. As DNA, the CDR3 is TGTGCCAGCAGGGGGCTGCCCCAGAACACCGGGGAGCTGTTTTTT. This translates into CASRGLPQNTGELFF.

This clonotype has a handful of counts. The V call is TRBV7-9, the J call TRBJ2-7; no clear D. Germline V CDR1 and CDR2: SEHNR, FQNEAQ (reference sequence). The V and J ends lost 5 bases and 2 bases respectively, with 10 bases between them. This CDR3 spans 13 amino acids. The CDR3 here is CASSAGTTYEQYF. DNA of the CDR3: TGTGCCAGCAGCGCCGGAACAACCTACGAGCAGTACTTC. Combining the CDR3 with reference TRBV7-9 and TRBJ2-7 gives the whole variable domain DTGVSQNPRHKITKRGQNVTFRCDPISEHNRLYWYRQTLGQGPEFLTYFQNEAQLEKSRLLSDRFSAERPKGSFSTLEIQRTEQGDSAMYLCASSAGTTYEQYFGPGTRLTVT.

Only a few counts were recorded for this clonotype. The V gene is TRBV7-3, the J gene TRBJ2-3; 7 nucleotides line up with TRBD2. The CDR3 has 12 residues. V shed 8 bases and J 1 base; nucleotides not matched to a gene: 0. The germline CDR1 and CDR2 sequences are SGHTA and FQGTGA. The CDR3 protein is CASGGGTDTQYF. Written as DNA, the CDR3 is TGTGCCAGCGGGGGGGGCACAGATACGCAGTATTTT.

V is TRBV20-1 and J is TRBJ2-7; D call uncertain. The length of the CDR3 is 11 residues. Trimming pared 3 bases from V and 5 bases from J, leaving 8 bases between. Germline assignment: CDR1 DFQATT and CDR2 SNEGSKA (reference sequence). CDR3 DNA: TGCAGTGCTAGGTGGGGAAACGAGCAGTACTTC. Translating it yields CSARWGNEQYF.

This clonotype was seen only a few times. The gene calls are TRBV12-3 or TRBV12-4 and TRBJ1-1, with D possibly being TRBD1 (6 bases). The V end was cut by 5 bases, the J end by 7 bases, with 23 bases between. This CDR3 is built from 16 residues. The CDR3 DNA reads as TGTGCCAGCAGTCCCCCGCGGGGGGCGCAAGCGTATGAAGCTTTCTTT. Translating it yields CASSPPRGAQAYEAFF.

CDR3: CSVAGGTANTGELFF. CDR3 coding DNA: TGCAGCGTCGCCGGGGGGACAGCGAACACCGGGGAGCTGTTTTTT. The rearrangement uses TRBV29-1 and TRBJ2-2; perhaps D is TRBD1 or TRBD2 (7 bases each). The V end was cut by 6 bases, the J end by 0 bases, with 14 bases between. This CDR3 spans 15 amino acids. Germline-derived CDR1 and CDR2 are SQVTM and ANQGSEA.

This clonotype was seen a few times. This chain connects TRBV12-3 or TRBV12-4 to TRBJ2-3; D gene uncertain. CDR3 size: 16 residues. With 1 base removed from V and 2 bases from J, the gap between germline ends came to 13 bases. CDR3 sequence reads: CASSLGVLRNTDTQYF. The DNA of the CDR3 is TGTGCCAGCAGTTTAGGTGTCCTCCGAAACACAGATACGCAGTATTTT.

The CDR3, as DNA: TGTGCCAGCAGCCCGCGGGGGGGGGCCCTATTGGAAGCTTTCTTT. It codes for CASSPRGGALLEAFF. The chain links TRBV7-8 to TRBJ1-1; maybe TRBD1 (6 bases). Germline CDR1 and CDR2: SGHVS and FQNEAQ. Trimming pared 5 bases from V and 8 bases from J, leaving 21 bases between. This CDR3 has 15 residues.

The table lists this clonotype with a few counts. The rearrangement links TRBV5-1 to TRBJ1-3; D is uncertain. Germline CDR1 and CDR2: SGHRS and YFSETQ. The V end was cut by 3 bases, the J end by 8 bases, with 18 bases between. The CDR3 covers 15 residues. CDR3 nucleotides: TGCGCCAGCAGCTCCCCGGAAAGTGGTGTGGACACCATATATTTT. Translating gives CASSSPESGVDTIYF.